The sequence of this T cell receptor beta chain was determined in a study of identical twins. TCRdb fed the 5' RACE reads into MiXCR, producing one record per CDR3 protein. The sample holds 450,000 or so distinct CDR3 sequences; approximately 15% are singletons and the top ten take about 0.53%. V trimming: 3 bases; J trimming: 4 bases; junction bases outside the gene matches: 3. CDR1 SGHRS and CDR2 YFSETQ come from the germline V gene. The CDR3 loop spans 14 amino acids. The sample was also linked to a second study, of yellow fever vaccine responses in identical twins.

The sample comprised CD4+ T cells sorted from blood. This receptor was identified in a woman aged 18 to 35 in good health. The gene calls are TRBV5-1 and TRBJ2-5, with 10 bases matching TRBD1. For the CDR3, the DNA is TGCGCCAGCAGCTCGGGACAGGGGATAGAGACCCAGTACTTC. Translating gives CASSSGQGIETQYF.